This T cell receptor beta chain was observed in a study of metastatic and nonmetastatic thyroid tumors. As for the study in general: Malignant and benign thyroid patients had repertoires compared in peripheral blood and tumor or nodule tissue.

J lost 4 bases, V lost 0 bases, and 3 bases had no gene match. CDR3 length equals 15 residues. CDR1 and CDR2 from the germline V gene are SGHDT and YYEEEE. Study-wide points: Within blood and tumor, benign nodules reportedly had significantly lower TCR beta diversity than malignant thyroid tumors did.

Ten or more counts support this clone. Its antigen is as yet unknown. Before thyroid surgery, none of the patients had received any treatment. MiXCR was used by TCRdb to re-call the PCR reads. The sample consists of roughly 23,000 clones, roughly 15% of them appearing once. The clonotype originates from a female donor with papillary thyroid cancer or a benign thyroid nodule (not recorded which). Some clones in this sample may be carry-over from other donors' samples. The rearrangement uses TRBV5-6 and TRBJ1-2; 10 positions match TRBD1. What was sequenced was tumor tissue. The CDR3 DNA is TGTGCCAGCAGCTTGGGACAGGGGGCGACCTATGGCTACACCTTC. As protein: CASSLGQGATYGYTF.